Presented here are 23 T cell receptor beta chains from one specimen sequenced in a study of shared clonotypes between healthy human individuals. The data were produced by immunoSEQ multiplex PCR, yet TCRdb's version contains in-frame clones alone and is incomplete. The data show a few million clones, just over 90% seen once. Sequencing input: naive CD4+ T cells from PBMCs. Sample subset: CD45RA+ positively selected. These receptors came from a man younger than 35 in good health. Some clones in this sample may be carry-over from other donors' samples.

The gene calls are TRBV5-6 and TRBJ2-7, with D maybe TRBD2 (6 bases). Germline assignment: CDR1 SGHDT and CDR2 YYEEEE. V lost 6 bases to trimming and J lost 0 bases, with 16 bases between them. The CDR3 covers 15 residues. The CDR3 loop reads CASTILGGDSYEQYF. For the CDR3, the DNA is TGTGCCAGCACCATCCTAGGCGGGGACTCCTACGAGCAGTACTTC.

V usage is TRBV29-1 and J usage is TRBJ2-3, with D possibly TRBD2 on 6 matching bases. Looked up from germline, CDR1 is SQVTM and CDR2 is ANQGSEA. The CDR3 covers 12 residues. The V end was cut by 5 bases, the J end by 7 bases, with 13 bases between. The CDR3 loop reads CSVRPGSNTQYF. In nucleotides, the CDR3 is TGCAGCGTTCGCCCCGGGAGTAATACGCAGTATTTT.

The J gene is TRBJ2-1, the V gene TRBV5-1; 11 bases fit TRBD2. The germline CDR1 and CDR2 sequences are SGHRS and YFSETQ. V dropped 4 bases and J dropped 7; count of bases not matched to a gene: 10. The CDR3 length is 16 residues. The CDR3 nucleotides are TGCGCCAGCAGCAGGGAGCGACTAGCGGGAACGAATGAGCAGTTCTTC. Encoded protein: CASSRERLAGTNEQFF.

The chain links TRBV15 to TRBJ1-2; D may be TRBD1 (6 bases). This CDR3 spans 11 amino acids. Deletions cut 4 bases from V and 8 bases from J, with 8 bases between. CDR1 is LNHNV, CDR2 YYDKDF, per germline (reference sequence). CDR3 sequence (DNA): TGTGCCACCAGCACAGGGGACGGCTACACCTTC. Amino acids: CATSTGDGYTF.

The chain recombines TRBV30 with TRBJ1-3; D is undetermined. The ends were cut back, 3 bases at V and 2 bases at J, with 8 bases in the middle. Germline V CDR1 and CDR2: GTSNPN, SVGIG (reference sequence). CDR3 length equals 13 residues. In nucleotides, the CDR3 is TGTGCCTGGAGGAGAAGGGCTGGAAACACCATATATTTT. It specifies CAWRRRAGNTIYF. Looking up the rest from reference TRBV30 and TRBJ1-3 gives the full variable domain: SQTIHQWPATLVQPVGSPLSLECTVEGTSNPNLYWYRQAAGRGLQLLFYSVGIGQISSEVPQNLSASRPQDRQFILSSKKLLLSDSGFYLCAWRRRAGNTIYFGEGSWLTVV.

The V gene is TRBV4-1, the J gene TRBJ2-2; D gene unclear. Trimming stripped 0 bases from V and 0 bases from J, with 8 bases between. The CDR3 extends over 16 amino acids. CDR1 and CDR2 (germline): MGHRA, YSYEKL. The CDR3 nucleotides read TGCGCCAGCAGCCAAGAACCCTTCGCGAACACCGGGGAGCTGTTTTTT. Translating it yields CASSQEPFANTGELFF.

The genes are TRBV6-1 and TRBJ1-2; the match to TRBD1 covers 7 bases. CDR1 and CDR2 from the germline V gene are MNHNS and SASEGT. The CDR3 contains 14 residues. V was clipped by 6 bases and J by 3 bases; unmatched bases: 7. DNA of the CDR3: TGTGCCAGCAGGTTAAACAGGGGTGACTATGGCTACACCTTC. It specifies CASRLNRGDYGYTF.

The genes are TRBV7-2 and TRBJ2-6, with D possibly matching TRBD1 (5 bases). The CDR3 is 16 residues long. Germline CDR1 is SGHTA and CDR2 is FQGNSA. Trimming removed 0 bases at V and 13 bases at J, with 19 bases between. CDR3: CASSLAYASGARVLTF. CDR3 nucleotides: TGTGCCAGCAGCTTAGCGTATGCCAGTGGGGCCAGAGTCCTGACTTTC.

The chain recombines TRBV5-1 with TRBJ2-7; D uncertain. CDR3 size: 15 residues. Looked up from germline, CDR1 is SGHRS and CDR2 is YFSETQ. V was cut by 0 bases and J by 2 bases, with 12 bases left in between. CDR3 amino acids: CASSLGQTATYEQYF. The DNA of the CDR3 is TGCGCCAGCAGCTTGGGGCAGACTGCCACCTACGAGCAGTACTTC.

The chain uses TRBV5-4 and TRBJ2-7; TRBD1 agrees at 10 bases. V gave up 0 bases and J gave up 11 bases; unmatched junction bases: 5. The germline V gene encodes CDR1 SGHNT and CDR2 YYREEE (reference sequence). This CDR3 has 13 residues. The CDR3 spells CASSLDLGTGEYF. In nucleotides, the CDR3 is TGTGCCAGCAGCTTGGATCTTGGGACAGGGGAGTACTTC.

The J gene is TRBJ2-1, the V gene TRBV19; 11 nucleotides align to TRBD2. Germline V gene sequence: CDR1 LNHDA, CDR2 SQIVND (reference sequence). The CDR3 runs to 17 residues. The junction had 11 bases not matched to a gene; V was cut back by 1 base and J by 9 bases. In DNA form, the CDR3 reads TGTGCCAGTAGTATAGTGGTAGCGGGAGGGCAAGTTGGTGAGCAGTTCTTC. Translating it yields CASSIVVAGGQVGEQFF.

This clone was counted a single time. Other DNA sequences in the sample encode the same CDR3. V and J are TRBV6-5 and TRBJ1-1; maybe TRBD1 (5 bases). The V gene's germline CDR1 is MNHEY and CDR2 SVGAGI. Trimming removed 0 bases at V and 4 bases at J, with 6 bases between. The CDR3 spans 13 residues. The CDR3 spells CASSYSGGTEAFF. CDR3 DNA: TGTGCCAGCAGTTACTCCGGGGGCACTGAAGCTTTCTTT.

The V and J genes are TRBV19 and TRBJ1-4; TRBD1 matches at 7 bases. Germline CDR1 and CDR2: LNHDA and SQIVND (reference sequence). The CDR3 is 14 amino acids. Trimming took 7 bases from V and 2 from J; bases not matched to a gene: 4. The CDR3 DNA is TGTGCCAGTACGACAGGGTACACTAATGAAAAACTGTTTTTT. Amino acid sequence: CASTTGYTNEKLFF.

The CDR3 DNA is TGTGCCAGCAGCCCTAACGGACGGGGGGGGCGGACTGAAGCTTTCTTT. Its protein is CASSPNGRGGRTEAFF. The chain carries TRBV16 and TRBJ1-1, with D perhaps TRBD1 (6 bases). Germline V gene data show CDR1 as KGHSY and CDR2 as FQNENV. CDR3 length: 16 amino acids. Trimming cost V 4 bases and J 5 bases, with 20 bases left between them. The full variable domain, in which reference TRBV16 and TRBJ1-1 provide the parts outside the CDR3, is GEEVAQTPKHLVRGEGQKAKLYCAPIKGHSYVFWYQQVLKNEFKFLISFQNENVFDETGMPKERFSAKCLPNSPCSLEIQATKLEDSAVYFCASSPNGRGGRTEAFFGQGTRLTVV.

This clone was seen a handful of times. The chain links TRBV7-8 to TRBJ1-5; 8 nucleotides match TRBD1. The germline gives CDR1 SGHVS, CDR2 FQNEAQ. There are 17 residues in the CDR3. V was pared by 4 bases and J by 0 bases, with 8 bases of the junction left unmatched. The CDR3 region is CASSSTTGAYSNQPQHF. The CDR3 DNA reads TGTGCCAGCAGCTCAACGACAGGGGCGTATAGCAATCAGCCCCAGCATTTT.

The CDR3 DNA follows: TGTGCCAGCAGTTACGGGGCTAGCGGGAGGTCCTACGAGCAGTACTTC. Its translation is CASSYGASGRSYEQYF. The chain joins TRBV6-5 to TRBJ2-7, with 11 bases fitting TRBD2. The length of the CDR3 is 16 residues. The V segment lost 2 bases and the J segment 1 base; nucleotides outside the gene matches: 4. Germline loops: CDR1 MNHEY, CDR2 SVGAGI.

The genes are TRBV28 and TRBJ1-2; TRBD1 is a possible D gene (5 bases). Germline CDR1 MDHEN, CDR2 SYDVKM. The CDR3 has 15 residues. Trimming removed 6 bases from V and 4 bases from J, with 18 bases in between. CDR3 loop: CASSRASGGVYGYTF. CDR3 nucleotide sequence: TGTGCCAGCAGCCGTGCGTCGGGGGGTGTCTATGGCTACACCTTC.

The table lists this clone with a count of one. The rearrangement joins TRBV15 to TRBJ2-7; 8 bases line up with TRBD1. Germline V gene lookup returns CDR1 LNHNV and CDR2 YYDKDF (reference sequence). Trimming at V came to 0 bases and at J to 2 bases, leaving 12 bases not matched to a gene. The CDR3 covers 18 residues. As DNA, the CDR3 is TGTGCCACCAGCAGAGATCCGCCGACAGGGGTTCGTCCCTACGAGCAGTACTTC. Translation: CATSRDPPTGVRPYEQYF. Full variable domain (outside the CDR3, taken from reference TRBV15 and TRBJ2-7): DAMVIQNPRYQVTQFGKPVTLSCSQTLNHNVMYWYQQKSSQAPKLLFHYYDKDFNNEADTPDNFQSRRPNTSFCFLDIRSPGLGDTAMYLCATSRDPPTGVRPYEQYFGPGTRLTVT.

The V call is TRBV5-8, the J call TRBJ1-1; 10 nucleotides agree with TRBD1. The ends lost 6 bases at V and 0 bases at J; junction bases unmatched: 11. Germline V gene lookup returns CDR1 SGHTS and CDR2 YDEGEE. The CDR3 covers 17 residues. The CDR3 DNA is TGTGCCAGCAAGCCGGGACAGGGGTTACGAATGAACACTGAAGCTTTCTTT. Translating gives CASKPGQGLRMNTEAFF.

The chain uses TRBV14 and TRBJ2-1; 14 nucleotides line up with TRBD2. CDR1 SGHDN and CDR2 FVKESK come from the germline V gene. The ends lost 6 bases at V and 9 bases at J; junction bases unmatched: 4. The CDR3 contains 14 residues. The CDR3 sequence: CASRPTSGRGEQFF. For the CDR3, the DNA is TGTGCCAGCAGGCCGACTAGCGGGAGGGGTGAGCAGTTCTTC.

The chain is built from TRBV2 and TRBJ2-4; D is unresolved. V shed 8 bases and J shed 4 bases, with 12 bases lying between them. CDR3 length: 13 residues. CDR1 is SNHLY, CDR2 FYNNEI, per germline. The CDR3 is CASRYSEKNIQYF. The CDR3 nucleotides are TGTGCCAGCCGGTACTCTGAAAAAAACATTCAGTACTTC.

The chain joins TRBV30 to TRBJ1-5; 10 bases map to TRBD1. This CDR3 contains 19 residues. V dropped 0 bases and J dropped 7; count of bases not matched to a gene: 18. Germline assignment: CDR1 GTSNPN and CDR2 SVGIG (reference sequence). The CDR3 nucleotides read TGTGCCTGGAGTGTAACAAGGACAGGGGGTGTGGGGGCCGCCCAGCCCCAGCATTTT. As protein: CAWSVTRTGGVGAAQPQHF.

The chain employs TRBV28 and TRBJ2-5; 9 nucleotides align to TRBD1. Germline assignment: CDR1 MDHEN and CDR2 SYDVKM. CDR3 length equals 13 residues. V dropped 6 bases and J dropped 4; count of bases not matched to a gene: 3. CDR3 nucleotides: TGTGCCAGCAGAACAGGGGGCCTAGAGACCCAGTACTTC. Translation: CASRTGGLETQYF.